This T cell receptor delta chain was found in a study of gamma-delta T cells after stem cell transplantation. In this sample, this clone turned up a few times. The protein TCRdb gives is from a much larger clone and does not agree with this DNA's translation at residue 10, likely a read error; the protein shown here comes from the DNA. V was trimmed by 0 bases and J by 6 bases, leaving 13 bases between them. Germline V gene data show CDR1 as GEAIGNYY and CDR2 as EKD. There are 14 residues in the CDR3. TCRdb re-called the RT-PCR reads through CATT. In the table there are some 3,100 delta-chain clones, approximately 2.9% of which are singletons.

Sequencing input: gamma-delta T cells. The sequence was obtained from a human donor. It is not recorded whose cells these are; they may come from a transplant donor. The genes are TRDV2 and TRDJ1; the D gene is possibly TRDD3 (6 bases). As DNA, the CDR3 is TGTGCCTGTGACACCTTAGCTGGGGACAATAAACTCATCTTT. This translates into CACDTLAGDNKLIF.